What follows describes a single T cell receptor beta chain. Its antigen target is currently unknown. Nothing much larger sits one base from this clone, and base qualities are not available. The cohort consisted of fewer than 700 healthy bone marrow donors. At the time of sampling, every cohort member was nominally healthy, though immune exposures that went unrecorded were likely present. The donor tested CMV seronegative and was one of the 352 seronegative cohort members. Each donor provided a peripheral blood sample, and peripheral blood mononuclear cells were used for TCR beta sequencing. Genomic DNA was extracted from the blood cell samples with the Qiagen DNeasy Blood Extraction Kit. The sample comes from a study of cytomegalovirus exposure and HLA in healthy donors (dated by TCRdb to 2016 to 2017). For context, the study as a whole: In an earlier analysis of some 550 of the donors, approximately 300 Gb of sequence data and 100 million or so unique TCR beta sequences from about 179 million T cells were reported. Class I and class II HLA loci were covered by the typing at four-digit resolution. Rather than using new phenotypic data, the later analysis identified candidate immune exposures from TCR beta sequences and from how often those sequences occurred across donors. A later genetic analysis used genome-wide SNP genotypes for 398 of the 666 donors, treating that subset as a discovery cohort. All discovery cohort repertoires had been generated on a single sequencing platform. The number of typed donors differed by locus: 629-630 for A, B, C, DRB1 and DQB1; 522 for DQA1; approximately 600 for DPA1; and about 450 for DPB1. Roughly 300 gigabases of sequencing data and approximately 93 million unique TCR sequences were included in an early release covering around 600 HLA-typed donors. An earlier analysis of fewer than 750 of the donors used high-throughput TCR beta sequencing to judge whether each TCR beta V gene segment behaved as functional or pseudogenic. The study combined high-throughput TCR immunosequencing, statistical association of individual TCRs with disease status, and machine learning to predict cytomegalovirus infection status. Because of strong linkage in the cohort, roughly 5 DR-DQ haplotypes were treated as single units for association and clustering. Among around 400 genotyped donors of the cohort, an average of around 250,000 unique TCR beta nucleotide sequences was sequenced per donor, of which about 18% were non-productive. Alongside the repertoire data, information on donor age, sex, ethnicity and CMV serostatus was compiled. The study used immunosequencing to profile the T cell repertoires of hundreds of subjects and linked those repertoires to cytomegalovirus serostatus. A separate validation cohort of over a hundred different subjects was used in addition to the roughly 700-subject first cohort. Among the roughly 390 genotyped donors, around 79% belonged to the genetic ancestry cluster associated with self-reported Caucasian donors. The study was designed to test whether signatures of past pathogen exposure could be identified by cataloging public T cell receptors. In a later analysis, previously published TCR beta repertoires from 670 or so donors were re-analyzed and high-resolution HLA genotyping was added so that TCR occurrence patterns could be studied.

Study-level results and caveats: Cytomegalovirus status was reported to be diagnosed by the classifier with high specificity and sensitivity in both the original and validation cohorts. Compared with equally common non-associated chains, HLA-associated TCR beta chains in a later analysis were more clonally expanded and had lower generation probabilities. Three of the identified cytomegalovirus-associated TCR beta chains were confirmed in vitro to be specific for cytomegalovirus antigens. The study gave a list of 150 to 200 TCR beta chains associated with cytomegalovirus. A later genetic analysis reported fewer N-insertions in productive TCRs among donors in an Asian-associated ancestry cluster than the roughly 700-donor mean. In a later analysis, TCR association rates were found to vary across HLA loci, with the most associated TCRs seen for DRB1 alleles and the fewest for HLA-C alleles. Several of the top co-occurrence clusters appeared to be linked to parvovirus B19, influenza, CMV and Epstein-Barr virus, according to a later analysis. A cluster of highly shared sequence variants was judged likely to be a technical artifact of the sequencing pipeline. V-gene and J-gene trimming of TCR beta chains was associated with a missense DCLRE1C variant in a later genetic analysis, and the association was replicated in an independent cohort. At a false discovery rate of 0.05, a later analysis linked 15,000 to 20,000 TCR beta sequences to specific HLA alleles. Because HLA typing was missing for some donors at each locus, association tests included only the typed subset. Roughly uniform sequencing depth across donors was assumed in presence/absence analyses, although this assumption may not hold. When HLA alleles, especially DR and DQ, strongly co-occurred, TCR associations were difficult to assign to individual alleles. A further reported finding was that TCR beta sequences accurately predicted the HLA-A and HLA-B alleles for most subjects in the first cohort. The authors suggested that the approach could potentially be generalized to other disease states and immunological phenotypes. Linkage disequilibrium might explain the correlated functional status among segregating V segments, but an unknown experimental factor could not be ruled out. Most TCR sequences were observed very rarely across donors, whereas some public TCRs were present in many individuals. In an earlier analysis of several hundred of the donors, most TCR beta V segments were observed in productive rearrangements about 90% or about 30% of the time, broadly matching IMGT annotations. Only TCR beta chains were sequenced in this cohort, and the absence of alpha or paired-chain data limited detectable features. A later analysis found that most CMV-associated TCR beta chains appeared HLA-restricted, with HLA associations seemingly driven largely by CMV exposure. Immune exposure information for the cohort was limited to CMV serostatus. The 87-base-pair reads could not distinguish some IMGT-functional V segments, including TRBV6-2 and TRBV6-3, so those segments were excluded. Because counts were too low, roughly 18 rarely observed V segments, including chromosome 9 orphons, were left out of the earlier analysis of 500 to 750 of the donors.

The method was the immunoSEQ multiplex PCR assay. The multiplex PCR relied on a mix of 60 forward primers for TCR Vbeta segments and 13 reverse primers for TCR Jbeta segments. The CDR3 region of rearranged TCR beta genes was amplified from genomic DNA with a multiplex PCR assay. Amplified TCR beta libraries were sequenced as 87-base-pair reads on the Illumina HiSeq System. Per the original workflow: A later analysis tallied 70 million to 100 million unique TCR beta chains across the approximately 670 repertoires, and approximately 12 million of those chains were shared by two or more donors. To remove PCR and sequencing errors, raw reads were error-corrected and collapsed into unique sequences using a nearest-neighbor algorithm that merged closely related sequences. Alignment of CDR3 sequences to IMGT reference sequences was used to assign V, D and J gene segments. For a sequence to be retained, a match of at least six nucleotides to both a V gene segment and a J gene segment was required. Rearrangements were classified as productive when the CDR3 lacked stop codons and remained in frame with V and J, and all other rearrangements were classified as non-productive. CDR3 was defined by IMGT convention, running from the second conserved V-encoded cysteine to the conserved J-encoded phenylalanine. The earlier analysis of about 610 of the donors excluded any sequence lacking an unambiguous match to a single V gene segment. In an earlier analysis of approximately 590 of the donors, V segments were called functional above 56.7% productive rearrangements and were called segregating when the between-donor standard deviation exceeded 5%. A statistical classification framework was developed to diagnose cytomegalovirus status using the catalog of TCR beta chain sequences. In a later analysis, TCR nucleotide sequences were compared against IMGT/GENE-DB human TR gene sequences so that V and J genes could be assigned. Using the TCRdist pipeline, a later analysis assigned CDR3 sequences along with most-parsimonious VDJ recombination scenarios. In a later analysis, each TCR beta chain was defined by its CDR3 amino acid sequence together with its V-gene family, and reads lacking a unique V-gene family were excluded. A later analysis removed several hundred highly shared, low-generation-probability nucleotide sequences to deal with suspected cross-contamination and a sequencing artifact. In a later analysis, a clonal expansion index for each public chain was calculated from normalized within-repertoire ranks of inferred template counts. Generation probabilities in a later analysis came from a VDJ recombination model fitted to out-of-frame rearrangements, and those results were checked against IGoR. In a later analysis, hypergeometric tests were used to score TCR-TCR, TCR-HLA and TCR-CMV co-occurrence, with a repertoire-size bias correction applied to TCR pairs. In a later analysis, false discovery rates were estimated by permuting HLA or CMV assignments 20 times. In a later analysis, co-occurring TCRs were grouped with DBSCAN, and TCRdist sequence similarity was added when clustering was performed within HLA-allele-positive subsets. Repertoires with fewer than 30,000 or more than 120,000 public chains were left out of co-occurrence clustering, as were five repertoires with anomalous nucleotide sharing. Entries here come from immuneACCESS through TCRdb and include only in-frame sequences with V and J called. Some clones fail to appear in such tables; in the studies checked, an unresolved V gene covers under half of the shortfall, and the cause of the remainder is unknown. V and J calls and clone size are given by that table; D and trimming were obtained from the DNA. The sample table shows 130,000 to 150,000 clones, and over 60% are seen once. Over 0.6% of the sample comes from the top ten.

Germline trimming amounts to 0 bases on V and 2 bases on J, with 2 as the count of junction bases outside the gene matches. CDR1 and CDR2, looked up from the germline V gene, are MDHEN and SYDVKM. From its cysteine to its phenylalanine, the CDR3 spans 16 amino acids. The only DNA kept is the CDR3, 48 bases in frame from the first base. Sequencing was carried out using PBMCs. The clonotype comes from a male donor in good health and CMV-seronegative. The sequence links TRBV28 to TRBJ1-4, with TRBD1 identical over 8 junction bases. The CDR3 reads CASSLWNRGTNEKLFF. The nucleotide sequence is TGTGCCAGCAGTTTATGGAACAGGGGGACTAATGAAAAACTGTTTTTT. Reference TRBV28 and TRBJ1-4 proteins supply the regions before and after the CDR3; the full variable domain is: DVKVTQSSRYLVKRTGEKVFLECVQDMDHENMFWYRQDPGLGLRLIYFSYDVKMKEKGDIPEGYSVSREKKERFSLILESASTNQTSMYLCASSLWNRGTNEKLFFGSGTQLSVL.